Following are 13 T cell receptor beta chains from one sample sequenced in a study of radiation and T cells in renal cell carcinoma. Time point defined: blood 2 weeks post-SBRT. As to treatment: 15 Gy SBRT to primary tumor, nephrectomy 4 weeks later. Assay: immunoSEQ multiplex PCR; the TCRdb copy retains only in-frame clones and omits some. The sample contains more than 65,000 clones, 80% to 90% of which appear only once. This sample comprised blood, obtained from a patient whose treatment included radiotherapy and nephrectomy. The receptor set was obtained from a woman aged 45 to 65 with renal cell carcinoma.

The chain joins TRBV5-6 to TRBJ2-7; D uncertain. The ends were cut back, 4 bases at V and 4 bases at J, with 18 bases in the middle. Looked up from germline, CDR1 is SGHDT and CDR2 is YYEEEE. The CDR3 is 15 amino acids. The CDR3 sequence is CASSHTALDLYEQYF. DNA for the CDR3: TGTGCCAGCAGCCACACGGCGCTTGACCTATACGAGCAGTACTTC.

The CDR3 spells CASSLRTANYGYTF. CDR3 in DNA: TGTGCCAGCAGCCTACGGACAGCGAACTATGGCTACACCTTC. The chain combines TRBV11-2 with TRBJ1-2, with D maybe TRBD1 (6 bases). Trimming took off 5 bases at V and 2 bases at J, with 12 bases between the two ends. The CDR3 has 14 residues. Germline V gene lookup returns CDR1 SGHAT and CDR2 FQNNGV.

The chain links TRBV7-9 to TRBJ1-4, with D tentatively TRBD1 (5 bases). This CDR3 contains 15 residues. V lost 1 base to trimming and J lost 8 bases, with 14 bases between them. Germline values: CDR1 SEHNR, CDR2 FQNEAQ (reference sequence). The CDR3 DNA sequence: TGTGCCAGCAGCTTAGTTTCGGGGGACGGCGAAAAACTGTTTTTT. It codes for CASSLVSGDGEKLFF.

The gene calls are TRBV29-1 and TRBJ1-3; no firm D call. V was clipped by 4 bases and J by 0 bases, with 16 bases between them. The CDR3 covers 16 residues. Germline V lookup: CDR1 SQVTM, CDR2 ANQGSEA. The CDR3 sequence is CSVAEVTGISGNTIYF. In DNA form, the CDR3 reads TGCAGCGTTGCCGAGGTTACTGGGATCTCTGGAAACACCATATATTTT.

The chain carries TRBV6-1 and TRBJ1-6; TRBD1 is a possible D gene (5 bases). CDR1 and CDR2 (germline): MNHNS, SASEGT. Trimming removed 3 bases from V and 10 bases from J, with 13 bases in between. This CDR3 has 14 residues. CDR3 sequence (DNA): TGTGCCAGCAGTGACACAGGTCAGGGATCACCCCTCCACTTT. It yields the protein CASSDTGQGSPLHF.

V and J are TRBV28 and TRBJ2-7; D not resolved. Germline V gene sequence: CDR1 MDHEN, CDR2 SYDVKM. V was trimmed by 2 bases and J by 0 bases, leaving 8 bases between them. The CDR3 contains 14 residues. The CDR3 DNA follows: TGTGCCAGCAGTTTACGGGCGGACTCCTACGAGCAGTACTTC. Translation: CASSLRADSYEQYF.

The chain is built from TRBV28 and TRBJ1-1, with D uncertain. V shed 2 bases and J shed 0 bases, with 10 bases lying between them. From germline, CDR1 is MDHEN and CDR2 SYDVKM. The CDR3 has 15 residues. CDR3 amino acids: CASSLLRGMNTEAFF. As DNA, the CDR3 is TGTGCCAGCAGTTTACTTCGGGGAATGAACACTGAAGCTTTCTTT.

The rearrangement links TRBV4-1 to TRBJ2-2; D not resolved. The germline V and J ends were trimmed by 7 bases and 6 bases, with 9 bases remaining between them. Germline CDR1 is MGHRA and CDR2 is YSYEKL. The CDR3 has 12 residues. The CDR3 coding sequence is TGCGCCAGCACGACTGGCGCCGGGGAGCTGTTTTTT. Translation gives CASTTGAGELFF.

This chain connects TRBV28 to TRBJ1-4; no reliable D call. Trimming took 6 bases from V and 11 from J, leaving 13 bases between them. The CDR3 is made up of 12 amino acids. CDR1 is MDHEN and CDR2 is SYDVKM in the germline V gene. The CDR3 protein is CASSHSGVKLFF. As DNA, the CDR3 is TGTGCCAGCAGCCATTCTGGGGTTAAACTGTTTTTT. The variable domain in full, completed from reference TRBV28 and TRBJ1-4, reads DVKVTQSSRYLVKRTGEKVFLECVQDMDHENMFWYRQDPGLGLRLIYFSYDVKMKEKGDIPEGYSVSREKKERFSLILESASTNQTSMYLCASSHSGVKLFFGSGTQLSVL.

This chain joins TRBV18 and TRBJ2-4; no definite D call. V lost 3 bases and J 0 bases, leaving 15 bases between the germline ends. The CDR3 contains 17 residues. CDR1 is KGHSH, CDR2 LQKENI, per germline. The CDR3 sequence: CASSPAPDPLAKNIQYF. CDR3 sequence (DNA): TGTGCCAGCTCACCTGCTCCGGACCCACTAGCCAAAAACATTCAGTACTTC.

The chain links TRBV19 to TRBJ2-6; D possibly matches TRBD1 or TRBD2 (5 bases each). Deletions cut 3 bases from V and 0 bases from J, with 12 bases between. The CDR3 covers 17 residues. The germline V gene encodes CDR1 LNHDA and CDR2 SQIVND (reference sequence). The CDR3: CASSMGRPLSGANVLTF. Written as DNA, the CDR3 is TGTGCCAGTAGTATGGGACGCCCTCTCTCTGGGGCCAACGTCCTGACTTTC.

This clone has just one count. The gene calls are TRBV5-6 and TRBJ2-2; perhaps TRBD1 as D (6 bases). CDR1 is SGHDT and CDR2 is YYEEEE in the germline V gene. CDR3 length equals 15 residues. The V end was cut by 3 bases, the J end by 4 bases, with 13 bases between. This CDR3 is CASSYDRFPTGELFF. The DNA of the CDR3 is TGTGCCAGCAGCTACGACAGGTTTCCCACCGGGGAGCTGTTTTTT.

This chain links TRBV28 with TRBJ2-7; weak D call: TRBD2 (6 bases). Trimming stripped 3 bases from V and 5 bases from J, with 8 bases between. The germline CDR1 and CDR2 sequences are MDHEN and SYDVKM. The CDR3 spans 12 residues. The CDR3 coding sequence is TGTGCCAGCAGTTTGGAGGGCAACGAGCAGTACTTC. It specifies CASSLEGNEQYF.